This T cell receptor beta chain was captured in a study of shared clonotypes between healthy human individuals (dated by TCRdb to 2020 to 2022). With regard to the full study: The cohort included a few men and a couple of women between 18 and 49 years of age. Blood TCR repertoires of about five healthy adults were deeply sequenced to estimate repertoire size and the extent of clonotype sharing between individuals. Libraries were prepared and TCR repertoires were sequenced by different laboratories using diverse techniques, in order to increase sequencing depth and limit assay-specific biases. Between about 0.8 and 9.5 billion PBMCs per donor were obtained by leukapheresis. Points the paper makes about the study in general: Pairwise subsampling led to the expectation that sequencing depth would affect the degree of clonotype sharing among donors. Because the study included a small number of donors, the genetic and exposure-history diversity represented was limited. Only blood was sampled, and tissue TCR repertoires likely differ from those in blood.

Donors were healthy HIV-negative adults with no recently reported acute infections or vaccinations. Every donor was a Caucasian adult living in Nashville, Tennessee, USA. For unsorted samples, about 85 million PBMCs were counted and genomic DNA was extracted with the QIAamp DNA Blood Mini kit. Blood was obtained by leukapheresis, after which PBMCs were separated by Ficoll-Histopaque density gradient centrifugation and cryopreserved in liquid nitrogen vapor phase. The CDR3 sequence holds 17 residues, the cysteine and phenylalanine included. Only the CDR3 DNA stays, 51 bases, in frame from base 1. From the germline V gene, CDR1 is ENHRY and CDR2 is SYGVKD. V is pruned by 4 bases and J by 0 bases, leaving 11 bases of the junction without a gene match. Remarks on this clone: Its specific antigen is unknown. Base qualities are missing; no much larger clone stands one base away.

Using the deep immunoSEQ assay, TCR CDR3 regions were amplified from genomic DNA by multiplex PCR. Extracted genomic DNA from each cell subset was distributed evenly across all wells of several immunoSEQ 96-well plates, and each plate was treated as a replicate. For unsorted PBMC, 300 ng of genomic DNA, equivalent to approximately 30,000 T cell genomes, went into each replicate PCR. Ten immunoSEQ deep assay plates were used to sequence unsorted PBMC genomic DNA. The purified libraries were quantified using a Qubit 3.0 fluorometer, sized with a Bioanalyzer 2100, and then quantified again using the KAPA Library Quantification kit. Each immunoSEQ 96-well plate was sequenced on its own single-read 150-cycle Illumina NextSeq 550 flow cell. On the study's bioinformatics: Because only junctional sequences without quality scores were contained in the immunoSEQ output, filtering matching that applied to full-length reads could not be performed. To assign V/J genes and CDR3, sequences were annotated using PyIR, a Python wrapper for IgBLAST v1.9, with IMGT germline references. Reads were filtered out if the reads had weak V/J assignments (E-value above 1e-6), no CDR3, stop codons, out-of-frame junctions, or ambiguous translated residues. V3J clonotypes were defined as sequences sharing an identical inferred V gene, J gene, and CDR3 amino acid sequence. To compute the percentage overlap between repertoires, the number of shared unique clonotypes was divided by the size of the smaller repertoire. Richness of each repertoire was evaluated using RTK rarefaction, the Chao1 estimator, and Recon v2.1 estimates of unobserved clonotypes. TCRdb re-hosts the immuneACCESS table, in-frame sequences only. Its copies lack some clones; in the studies checked, an unresolved V gene accounts for under half of them, and the cause for the rest is not known. From that table come the V and J calls and clone size; the DNA was used to work out D and trimming. The sample includes around 500,000 clones, with roughly 80% observed a single time. The leading ten clones occupy roughly 13% of the sample.

The chain is made from TRBV10-3 and TRBJ2-7; a stretch of 8 junction bases matches TRBD1. Sequenced sample: PBMCs. The sequence derives from a woman aged 40 to 50 in good health. Some clones in this sample may be carry-over from other donors' samples. The DNA is as follows: TGTGCCATCAGTGCTTACGTCGGACAGGGAAGCTCCTACGAGCAGTACTTC. This encodes CAISAYVGQGSSYEQYF.